This entry is about one T cell receptor (beta chain). Antigen unknown. TCR beta was sequenced from blood CD8+ and CD4+ T cells. Negative isolation yielded the CD8+ and CD4+ T cells, while FACS enriched the TEMRA cells. This CDR3 contains 15 residues. The V segment lost 10 bases and the J segment 2 bases; nucleotides outside the gene matches: 8. From germline, CDR1 is LGHDT and CDR2 YNNKEL (reference sequence). An amount of RNA that ranged from about 0.45 to 1 ug was reverse transcribed with random hexamers. The CDR3 of TCR beta was amplified by immunoSEQ multiplex PCR across 54 Vbeta and 13 Jbeta. Via MiXCR, TCRdb re-called the immunoSEQ multiplex PCR reads, giving one row per CDR3 protein. This sample yields about 300,000 distinct CDR3 sequences, of which around 91% are seen a single time; roughly 0.2% belongs to the top ten. The data originate from a study of CD8 T cells in Susac syndrome. Study observations and caveats: As the study acknowledged, the number of individuals who were part of its TCR sequencing and HLA analysis was relatively small.

The sequenced sample was CD8+ T cells from PBMCs. The source of this sequence is a human donor with multiple sclerosis. J is TRBJ2-3 and V is TRBV3-1; 11 nucleotides match TRBD2. The CDR3 region has the DNA TGTGCCACTACAAGACTAGCGGGGATCACAGATACGCAGTATTTT. It translates to CATTRLAGITDTQYF.